This TCR beta chain appears in the sequencing data of a study of cytomegalovirus exposure and HLA in healthy donors (dated by TCRdb to the late 2010s). Background for the entire study: An earlier analysis of around 600 of the donors reported approximately 270 Gb of sequence data and more than 90 million unique TCR beta sequences from about 200 million T cells. The number of typed donors differed by locus: about 620-640 for A, B, C, DRB1 and DQB1; approximately 520 for DQA1; 606 for DPA1; and 450 to 480 for DPB1. Because of strong linkage in the cohort, four to six DR-DQ haplotypes were treated as single units for association and clustering. An earlier analysis of 587 of the donors applied high-throughput TCR beta sequencing to assess whether each TCR beta V gene segment acted as functional or pseudogenic. On average, 235,054 unique TCR beta nucleotide sequences were sequenced per donor among a few hundred genotyped donors of the cohort, with around 19% of those sequences being non-productive. The study aimed to test whether cataloging public T cell receptors could reveal signatures of past pathogen exposure. Rather than drawing on any new phenotypic data, the later analysis identified candidate immune exposures from TCR beta sequences and the way those sequences occurred across donors. Using immunosequencing, the study profiled T cell repertoires from 500 to 800 subjects and related those repertoires to cytomegalovirus serostatus. To predict cytomegalovirus infection status, the study combined high-throughput TCR immunosequencing, statistical association of individual TCRs with disease status, and machine learning. Along with the approximately 650-subject first cohort, a separate validation cohort of approximately 110 different subjects was used. An early release covering roughly 640 HLA-typed donors comprised approximately 300 gigabases of sequencing data and around 85 million unique TCR sequences. Genome-wide SNP genotypes for about 55% of the 666 donors were used in a later genetic analysis, which treated that subset as a discovery cohort. HLA typing covered class I and class II loci at four-digit resolution. The genetic ancestry cluster associated with self-reported Caucasian donors included about four fifths of the roughly 380 genotyped donors. A later analysis re-examined previously published TCR beta repertoires from 610 or so donors and added high-resolution HLA genotyping to investigate patterns of TCR occurrence. Donor age, sex, ethnicity and CMV serostatus were compiled together with the repertoire data. Every discovery cohort repertoire had been produced on one sequencing platform. Paper-wide results and their limitations: The 87-base-pair reads could not distinguish some IMGT-functional V segments, including TRBV6-2 and TRBV6-3, so those segments were excluded. Correlated functional status among segregating V segments might be attributable to linkage disequilibrium, but an unknown experimental factor could not be ruled out. V-gene and J-gene trimming of TCR beta chains was associated with a missense DCLRE1C variant in a later genetic analysis, and the association was replicated in an independent cohort. Roughly uniform sequencing depth across donors was assumed in presence/absence analyses, although this assumption may not hold. According to the authors, the approach could potentially be generalized to other disease states and immunological phenotypes. In a later analysis, TCR association rates were found to vary across HLA loci, with the most associated TCRs seen for DRB1 alleles and the fewest for HLA-C alleles. The classifier was reported to diagnose cytomegalovirus status with high specificity and sensitivity in both the original cohort and the validation cohort. Most TCR sequences were seen in very few donors, while some public TCRs were found in many individuals. According to a later analysis, parvovirus B19, influenza, CMV and Epstein-Barr virus appeared linked to several top co-occurrence clusters. When HLA alleles, especially DR and DQ, strongly co-occurred, TCR associations were difficult to assign to individual alleles. According to a later genetic analysis, donors in an Asian-associated ancestry cluster had fewer N-insertions in productive TCRs than the approximately 630-donor mean. In a later analysis, most CMV-associated TCR beta chains were found to appear HLA-restricted, with HLA associations seemingly driven largely by CMV exposure. A cluster of highly shared sequence variants was judged likely to represent a technical artifact of the sequencing pipeline. For the cohort, immune exposure information was limited to CMV serostatus. The study listed approximately 160 TCR beta chains as associated with cytomegalovirus. A further reported finding was that TCR beta sequences accurately predicted the HLA-A and HLA-B alleles for most subjects in the first cohort. This cohort had only TCR beta chains sequenced, and the lack of alpha or paired-chain data limited which features could be detected. Three of the identified cytomegalovirus-associated TCR beta chains were confirmed in vitro to be specific for cytomegalovirus antigens. Some 15 rarely observed V segments, including chromosome 9 orphons, were excluded from the earlier analysis of a few hundred of the donors because counts were too low. In an earlier analysis of some 640 of the donors, most TCR beta V segments were observed in productive rearrangements about 87% or about 30% of the time, broadly matching IMGT annotations. At a false discovery rate of 0.05, a later analysis linked about 16,000 TCR beta sequences to specific HLA alleles. Compared with equally common non-associated chains, HLA-associated TCR beta chains in a later analysis were more clonally expanded and had lower generation probabilities. Because HLA typing was missing for some donors at each locus, association tests included only the typed subset.

The cohort was made up of approximately 670 healthy bone marrow donors. Cohort members were all nominally healthy when sampled, although unrecorded immune exposures were likely present. The donor was CMV seropositive and belonged to the group of over 250 seropositive cohort members. A peripheral blood sample was provided by each donor, and peripheral blood mononuclear cells were used for TCR beta sequencing. The Qiagen DNeasy Blood Extraction Kit was used to extract genomic DNA from the blood cell samples. CDR1 and CDR2, per the germline V gene (reference sequence), are GTSNPN and SVGIG. Relative to germline, V is 0 bases shorter and J is 9 bases shorter, with 11 bases between their ends. Inclusive of the bounding cysteine and phenylalanine, the CDR3 is 12 residues long. Only CDR3 DNA remains: 36 bases, in frame from the first base. Comments on this clone: Its recognized antigen is unknown. The record has no base qualities; no much larger clone is one base away.

The library was made by the immunoSEQ multiplex PCR assay. For the multiplex PCR, a mixture combining 60 forward primers for TCR Vbeta segments and 13 reverse primers for TCR Jbeta segments was used. A multiplex PCR assay on genomic DNA amplified the CDR3 region of rearranged TCR beta genes. Amplified TCR beta libraries were sequenced as 87-base-pair reads on the Illumina HiSeq System. The paper's processing steps were these. A later analysis counted about 80 million unique TCR beta chains across the 690 or so repertoires, and around 9.9 million of these chains were shared by at least two donors. To remove PCR and sequencing errors, raw reads were error-corrected and collapsed into unique sequences using a nearest-neighbor algorithm that merged closely related sequences. Alignment of CDR3 sequences to IMGT reference sequences was used to assign V, D and J gene segments. For a sequence to be retained, a match of at least six nucleotides was required to both a V gene segment and a J gene segment. Rearrangements were called productive when the CDR3 lacked stop codons and stayed in frame with V and J; all others were non-productive. Following IMGT convention, CDR3 was defined as the stretch from the second conserved V-encoded cysteine up to the conserved J-encoded phenylalanine. The earlier analysis of some 540 of the donors excluded any sequence lacking an unambiguous match to a single V gene segment. An earlier analysis of 587 of the donors classified V segments as functional when productive rearrangements were above 56.7% and as segregating when the standard deviation between donors was above 5%. A statistical classification framework was built to diagnose cytomegalovirus status from the catalog of TCR beta chain sequences. In a later analysis, V and J genes were assigned by comparing TCR nucleotide sequences against IMGT/GENE-DB human TR gene sequences. The TCRdist pipeline was used in a later analysis to assign CDR3 sequences and most-parsimonious VDJ recombination scenarios. In a later analysis, every TCR beta chain was defined by the combination of its CDR3 amino acid sequence and its V-gene family, and reads without a unique V-gene family were dropped. To address suspected cross-contamination and a sequencing artifact, a later analysis removed a few hundred highly shared, low-generation-probability nucleotide sequences. A later analysis calculated a clonal expansion index for each public chain from normalized within-repertoire ranks of inferred template counts. A later analysis computed generation probabilities with a VDJ recombination model fitted to out-of-frame rearrangements, and checked the results against IGoR. Hypergeometric tests were used in a later analysis to score TCR-TCR, TCR-HLA and TCR-CMV co-occurrence, with a repertoire-size bias correction applied to the TCR pairs. To estimate false discovery rates, a later analysis permuted the HLA or CMV assignments 20 times. A later analysis grouped co-occurring TCRs with DBSCAN, adding TCRdist sequence similarity when clustering within HLA-allele-positive subsets. Repertoires with fewer than 30,000 or more than 120,000 public chains were left out of co-occurrence clustering, as were about 5 repertoires with anomalous nucleotide sharing. TCRdb limited this immuneACCESS table to in-frame rearrangements with V and J called. A share of clones is missing; checked studies link under half to unresolved V genes, and the rest is unexplained. V and J calls and clone size come straight from that table; D and trimming were deduced from the DNA. Here the sample has more than 90,000 clones; around 80% occur a single time. The top ten constitute roughly 3% of the sample.

The TCR comes from a woman aged 18 to 35 in good health and CMV-seropositive. The chain uses TRBV30 and TRBJ1-1; the D gene is perhaps TRBD1, on 6 matching bases. The sequenced sample was PBMCs. The nucleotide sequence is TGTGCCTGGAGTGTACGGACAGTGCAAGCTTTCTTT. This encodes CAWSVRTVQAFF.